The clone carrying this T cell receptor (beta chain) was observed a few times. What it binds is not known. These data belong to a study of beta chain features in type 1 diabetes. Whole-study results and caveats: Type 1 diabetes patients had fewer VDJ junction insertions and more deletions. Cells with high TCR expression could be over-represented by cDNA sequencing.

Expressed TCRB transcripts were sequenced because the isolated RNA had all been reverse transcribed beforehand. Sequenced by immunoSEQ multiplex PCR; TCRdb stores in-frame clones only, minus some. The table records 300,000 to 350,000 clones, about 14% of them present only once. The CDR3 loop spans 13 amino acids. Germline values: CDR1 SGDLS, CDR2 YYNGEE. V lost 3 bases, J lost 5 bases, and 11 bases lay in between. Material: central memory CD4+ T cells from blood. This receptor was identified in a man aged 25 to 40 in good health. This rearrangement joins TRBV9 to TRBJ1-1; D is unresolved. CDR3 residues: CASSGHPSTEAFF. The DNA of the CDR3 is TGTGCCAGCAGCGGGCATCCGAGTACTGAAGCTTTCTTT. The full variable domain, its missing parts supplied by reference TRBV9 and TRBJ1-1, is DSGVTQTPKHLITATGQRVTLRCSPRSGDLSVYWYQQSLDQGLQFLIQYYNGEERAKGNILERFSAQQFPDLHSELNLSSLELGDSALYFCASSGHPSTEAFFGQGTRLTVV.